The 7 T cell receptor beta chains listed next were all sequenced from one sample in a study of human T cells and chemical hapten exposure. Sample time point: patch test 1, 2 weeks after DPC sensitization. Treatment denoted: therapeutic diphenylcyclopropenone sensitization with weekly scalp DPC. TCRdb reprocessed the RACE reads via MiXCR and lists one record per CDR3 protein. The profile shows roughly 380,000 distinct CDR3 sequences, roughly 5% of them singletons. The sample consisted of whole blood, taken in connection with sensitization to the hapten diphenylcyclopropenone (DPC). The origin of the receptors is a woman aged 50 to 65 with alopecia areata. Some clones in this sample may be carry-over from other donors' samples.

This clonotype was seen repeatedly, ten times or more. As DNA, the CDR3 is TGCAGTGCTCGCCCCCGGGGGACAGGGAACACTGAAGCTTTCTTT. Its protein is CSARPRGTGNTEAFF. V usage is TRBV20-1 and J usage is TRBJ1-1; 8 bases are a match to TRBD1. V was clipped by 5 bases and J by 1 base; unmatched bases: 9. This CDR3 spans 15 amino acids. CDR1 and CDR2 (germline): DFQATT, SNEGSKA (reference sequence).

This clonotype came up many times. This chain joins TRBV7-8 and TRBJ1-4; D possibly corresponds to TRBD1 (5 bases). From germline, CDR1 is SGHVS and CDR2 FQNEAQ. V was cut by 5 bases and J by 3 bases, with 16 bases left in between. The CDR3 spans 16 residues. CDR3 nucleotides: TGTGCCAGCAGCAAAAACGGGGGGTTGGCTAATGAAAAACTGTTTTTT. It translates to CASSKNGGLANEKLFF.

In this sample, this clonotype turned up many times. This rearrangement joins TRBV2 to TRBJ2-7, with D maybe TRBD2 (6 bases). From germline, CDR1 is SNHLY and CDR2 FYNNEI. CDR3 length: 13 residues. V was clipped by 6 bases and J by 2 bases, with 11 bases between them. Here the CDR3 reads CASRRTGAYEQYF. For the CDR3, the DNA is TGTGCCAGCAGACGGACGGGGGCCTACGAGCAGTACTTC.

As regards this clonotype: At one end the junction does not follow the germline gene, possibly because of a read error. CDR3 coding DNA: TGCGCCAGCAGCGTAGATGACTCCGCTCCGTTTTTT. It specifies CASSVDDSAPFF. The chain is built from TRBV5-1 and TRBJ1-3; D is ambiguous. The length of the CDR3 is 12 residues. CDR1 and CDR2 from the germline V gene are SGHRS and YFSETQ.

The rearrangement uses TRBV12-3 or TRBV12-4 and TRBJ2-7; 8 positions agree with TRBD1. Unmatched junction bases numbered 16, after V lost 5 bases and J lost 1 base. CDR3 length equals 18 residues. CDR3 DNA: TGTGCCAGCAGTGCCCCTACATCAGGGGGCGCTTTTTCCTACGAGCAGTACTTC. This translates into CASSAPTSGGAFSYEQYF.

There are a few counts of this clonotype. The chain recombines TRBV27 with TRBJ1-5, with TRBD1 matching over 8 bases. The germline gives CDR1 MNHEY, CDR2 SMNVEV (reference sequence). This CDR3 is built from 15 residues. The junction had 9 bases not matched to a gene; V was cut back by 5 bases and J by 6 bases. CDR3 residues: CASSPRTGLGQPQHF. The CDR3 coding sequence is TGTGCCAGCAGTCCCCGGACAGGGCTGGGTCAGCCCCAGCATTTT.

This clonotype was picked up many times. The chain joins TRBV10-1 to TRBJ2-7, with 7 bases lining up with TRBD1. The V gene's germline CDR1 is WNHNN and CDR2 SYGVQD (reference sequence). The CDR3 is 13 residues long. V was pared by 3 bases and J by 3 bases, with 2 bases of the junction left unmatched. The CDR3 loop reads CASSDPGGYEQYF. The CDR3 DNA reads as TGCGCCAGCAGTGACCCAGGGGGCTACGAGCAGTACTTC.